There are many counts of the clone carrying this T cell receptor beta chain. Its specificity is unknown. Each CDR3 protein is one row after TCRdb ran MiXCR on the PCR reads. This sample carries around 480,000 distinct CDR3 sequences, around 21% of them seen once, and the ten largest clones take around 0.84%. The data belong to a study of molecular identifiers for immune sequencing clone quantification. The germline gives CDR1 SGHDN, CDR2 FVKESK. The J segment lost 2 bases and the V segment lost 8 bases, leaving 11 bases of the junction unmatched. The length of the CDR3 is 17 residues. Study results and limitations: Clones exceeding 20 RNA copies carried over 97% of effector molecules but under 1% of naive-cell molecules. One cell's worth of spiked Jurkat TCR RNA was reportedly detectable among approximately 1 million naive cells.

The source of this sequence is a human donor in good health. Some libraries in this study had Jurkat cell RNA spiked in. This chain uses TRBV14 with TRBJ2-3; the match to TRBD1 covers 12 bases. Input material: naive CD8+ T cells from blood, with Jurkat cell RNA spiked in. Subset reported: FACS-sorted CD8+CD4-CCR7+CD45RA+ naive T cells. The CDR3 nucleotides are TGTGCCAGCGGGACAGGGGGCGCTTGGCGGAACACAGATACGCAGTATTTT. Translated: CASGTGGAWRNTDTQYF.